This T cell receptor beta chain was recorded in a study of blood T cell repertoires in COVID-19. At the level of the study: COVID-19 samples, acute and convalescent, were from the United States, Italy and Spain. Sample material is recorded as cDNA or gDNA derived from T cells, B-cell-depleted T cells, or PBMCs.

This CDR3 has 13 amino acids. Germline V gives CDR1 LNHDA, CDR2 SQIVND (reference sequence). V was clipped by 5 bases and J by 3 bases, with 10 bases between them. In the source study's methods: Cell counts per sample came from amplifying reference gene primers. Data came from immunoSEQ multiplex PCR; TCRdb stores just in-frame clones and leaves some out. The DNA was the basis for D and trimming; V, J and clone size are from that table. The sample lists some 170,000 clones; approximately 80% were seen once. This chain links TRBV19 with TRBJ1-1, with D possibly TRBD1 on 6 matching bases. The specimen sequenced was peripheral blood. This receptor was identified in a woman older than 75 with active or convalescent COVID-19. Here the CDR3 DNA reads TGTGCCAGTAGTTCGCAGGGGTACACTGAAGCTTTCTTT. It specifies CASSSQGYTEAFF. The variable domain in full, with the rest retrieved from reference TRBV19 and TRBJ1-1, is DGGITQSPKYLFRKEGQNVTLSCEQNLNHDAMYWYRQDPGQGLRLIYYSQIVNDFQKGDIAEGYSVSREKKESFPLTVTSAQKNPTAFYLCASSSQGYTEAFFGQGTRLTVV.